This is a list of T cell receptor beta chains from one sample in a study of T cell responses to AZD1222 COVID-19 vaccine. The table came from immunoSEQ multiplex PCR; TCRdb's copy has only in-frame clones and leaves some out. The table includes about 140,000 clones, just over 85% detected once. The sample in question was peripheral blood, obtained 28 days after the second AZD1222 dose. These receptors all come from an adult who received the AZD1222 COVID-19 vaccine. The CDR3 runs from the conserved cysteine through the conserved F or W. The order of the fields is J gene, clone size, D gene, V gene, CDR3 DNA, CDR3 protein. The D gene is left open where the match is weak. The listing skips clone size in some rows; elsewhere it reads once, few, many or a size class.

TRBJ2-3,NA,NA,TRBV2,TGTGCCAGCAGTGTGGAAGCTAACACAGATACGCAGTATTTT,CASSVEANTDTQYF
TRBJ2-1,NA,TRBD1,TRBV30,TGTGCCGGGACAGATAATACCTACAATGAGCAGTTCTTC,CAGTDNTYNEQFF
TRBJ1-2,few,NA,TRBV27,TGTGCCAGCAGTTTAGGGAGGTGGGACGAGGGCTACACCTTC,CASSLGRWDEGYTF
TRBJ2-7,NA,NA,TRBV5-6,TGTGCCAGCAGCTTTACAGTGACCTACGAGCAGTACTTC,CASSFTVTYEQYF
TRBJ2-5,NA,TRBD1,TRBV29-1,TGCAGCGGGAAGACAGGGGCGGAGACCCAGTACTTC,CSGKTGAETQYF
TRBJ1-5,few,NA,TRBV9,TGTGCCAGCAGCGTCCAGCCCAATCAGCCCCAGCATTTT,CASSVQPNQPQHF
TRBJ2-7,NA,TRBD1,TRBV28,TGTGCCAGCAGTGCGACAGGGACGGATGGAACCTACGAGCAGTACTTC,CASSATGTDGTYEQYF
TRBJ2-7,NA,NA,TRBV6-6,TGTGCCAGCAGTTACTCGGGGAGCCACGAGCAGTACTTC,CASSYSGSHEQYF
TRBJ2-1,NA,NA,TRBV3-1/TRBV3-2,TGTGCCAGCAGCCAAGGAGCGGCCCGGGAGCAGTTCTTC,CASSQGAAREQFF
TRBJ1-1,NA,NA,TRBV28,TGTGCCAGCAGCCTCCACCCTGGGGAAGCTTTCTTT,CASSLHPGEAFF
TRBJ2-7,few,NA,TRBV27,TGTGCCAGCAGTTTAACTCGACAGCACGAGCAGTACTTC,CASSLTRQHEQYF
TRBJ1-4,few,NA,TRBV21-1,TGTGCCAGCAGCAAAGGCGGACCACCGAAGCGGGAACTGTTTTTT,CASSKGGPPKRELFF
TRBJ1-1,NA,NA,TRBV29-1,TGCAGCTTCCGAGACACTGAAGCTTTCTTT,CSFRDTEAFF
TRBJ2-1,NA,NA,TRBV2,TGTGCCAGCAGTACGGGTCCCCCCAAGGAGCAGTTCTTC,CASSTGPPKEQFF
TRBJ1-6,NA,NA,TRBV5-1,TGCGCCAGCAGCTTGGAACAATTCAATTCACCCCTCCACTTT,CASSLEQFNSPLHF
TRBJ2-3,NA,NA,TRBV6-5,TGTGCCAGCAGCTCCTCCTTAGCGCAGTATTTT,CASSSSLAQYF
TRBJ1-3,NA,NA,TRBV5-1,TGCGCCAGCAGCTGGGGACATTCTTTGGGCGGAAACACCATATATTTT,CASSWGHSLGGNTIYF
TRBJ1-5,NA,NA,TRBV11-2,TGTGCCAGCAGCCCACAGGCCAATCAGCCCCAGCATTTT,CASSPQANQPQHF